This T cell receptor (beta chain) was recorded in a study of T cell responses to AZD1222 COVID-19 vaccine (dated by TCRdb to the early 2020s). Turning to the overall study: AZD1222 recipients with second doses at about 4 weeks or about 12 weeks were pooled, because spike-specific TCR depth and breadth did not differ between schedules. Enrollment into the trials was organized by age into subgroups of 18-55, 56-69 and 70-plus years, and those subgroups contained approximately 150, 30 and 60 TCR-sequenced participants, respectively. TCR sequencing was performed for about 250 trial participants, of whom about 200 were given two doses of AZD1222 and some 25 were given two doses of MenACWY control vaccine. Overall study results and their limits: The 56-69-year group was small, and its depth increase did not reach significance, likely because of low power. Conclusions about previously exposed vaccinees were limited because only six AZD1222 recipients were SARS-CoV-2 seropositive at baseline. No day 14 peak-response samples were available, so repertoires were characterized only after the peak T cell response. Nearly half of unique spike-specific TCRs reportedly recognized epitopes outside regions mutated in the B.1.351 and B.1.1.7 variants. The vaccine-associated CD4 TCRs covered the entire spike protein, and the dominant responses fell in regions 160-218 and 743-854. Participants were mostly white British and included more females than males, and it was suggested by the authors that clonal diversity may have been underestimated. Spike-specific TCR breadth and depth rose significantly after two AZD1222 doses compared with day 0 and with MenACWY recipients.

The sample's time point label, in plain terms: baseline before first vaccination. Samples from vaccinated people were obtained from the UK trials COV001 and COV002, which included a single-blind randomized controlled phase 2/3 trial of AZD1222 (ChAdOx1 nCoV-19) in healthy adults. For TCRbeta chain sequencing, PBMC samples from trial participants were taken at day 0 and at day 28 after the second dose. V is pared back by 5 bases and J by 0 bases, with 8 bases lying between the germline termini. The germline V gene gives CDR1 as SGHTA and CDR2 as FQGNSA. Inclusive of the bounding cysteine and phenylalanine, the CDR3 is 14 residues long. The retained sequence is limited to the CDR3, 42 bases, with the frame set at the first base. The CDR3 regions of human TCRbeta chains were analyzed by immunosequencing. Processing in the source paper ran as follows. TCRs in the repertoires were compared against a reference library of SARS-CoV-2-specific TCRs that had been generated with the MIRA antigen-specificity platform. Breadth was defined as the fraction of unique TCRs that were SARS-CoV-2-associated, and depth was defined as the fraction of total T cells that were SARS-CoV-2-associated. Using the MIRA data, every spike-specific TCR was mapped to the spike region that the TCR reacted to and assigned to either a CD4 or a CD8 class. Log10-transformed breadth and depth values were compared by one-way ANOVA with Sidak's multiple comparisons tests. TCRdb took this table from immuneACCESS and kept in-frame rearrangements with V and J called. Such tables lack part of the clones; where checked against another copy, unresolved V genes explain under half of the gap, and the rest is unexplained. V, J and clone size derive from that table, while D and trimming were established from the DNA sequence. The sample table lists 120,000 or so clones, 80% to 90% of them with a count of one. Around 3.1% of the sample goes to the ten largest clones.

A note on this clone: It lacks a known antigen. It has no much larger one-base neighbor in the sample; base qualities were not kept.

The source is an adult in good health. The rearranged chain carries TRBV7-2 and TRBJ1-3, and perhaps TRBD1 as D gene, on 5 matching bases. Sequencing was performed on peripheral blood, taken on day 0 of AZD1222 vaccination. The DNA is as follows: TGTGCCAGCAGCCCGCAGGGCTCTGGAAACACCATATATTTT. This encodes CASSPQGSGNTIYF.